This passage covers 7 T cell receptor beta chains from one sample sequenced in a study of technical replicates of blood from a few donors. Assay used: immunoSEQ multiplex PCR; TCRdb lists only in-frame clones, some missing. Found here are about 56,000 clones, over 90% of them singletons; the top ten hold approximately 3.4%. Sequencing was performed on PBMCs. These receptors were obtained from a human donor in good health. Some clones in this sample may be carry-over from other donors' samples.

This chain links TRBV11-2 with TRBJ2-1; the match to TRBD2 covers 8 bases. Germline V gives CDR1 SGHAT, CDR2 FQNNGV. CDR3 length: 14 residues. V shed 5 bases and J 10 bases; nucleotides not matched to a gene: 10. CDR3 amino acids: CASSPWTSFDEQFF. The CDR3 DNA reads TGTGCCAGCAGCCCATGGACTAGCTTCGACGAGCAGTTCTTC. The entire variable domain, with the rest obtained from reference TRBV11-2 and TRBJ2-1, is as follows: EAGVAQSPRYKIIEKRQSVAFWCNPISGHATLYWYQQILGQGPKLLIQFQNNGVVDDSQLPKDRFSAERLKGVDSTLKIQPAKLEDSAVYLCASSPWTSFDEQFFGPGTRLTVL.

This clone was observed once. V is TRBV11-3 and J is TRBJ2-7; a weak D match, TRBD1 (6 bases). The CDR3 is 14 amino acids. The V end was cut by 4 bases, the J end by 2 bases, with 12 bases between. CDR1 and CDR2 from the germline V gene are SGHNT and YENEEA. CDR3 bases: TGTGCCAGCAGCTCCTATGACAGGCCCTACGAGCAGTACTTC. This codes for CASSSYDRPYEQYF.

This clone was detected once. V is TRBV18 and J is TRBJ1-1, with D perhaps matching TRBD1 (6 bases). The V end was cut by 3 bases, the J end by 4 bases, with 12 bases between. Germline V gene lookup returns CDR1 KGHSH and CDR2 LQKENI. The CDR3 spans 14 residues. The CDR3 reads CASSPQGIGTEAFF. The CDR3 DNA follows: TGTGCCAGCTCACCTCAGGGGATAGGCACTGAAGCTTTCTTT.

This clone has only one observation. The chain links TRBV6-1 to TRBJ2-2; 8 bases line up with TRBD1. The CDR3 length is 15 residues. V dropped 10 bases and J dropped 5; count of bases not matched to a gene: 12. Per germline, CDR1 MNHNS and CDR2 SASEGT. CDR3 sequence: CATPGGNLGTGELFF. The DNA for the CDR3 is TGTGCCACCCCAGGGGGCAACCTGGGAACCGGGGAGCTGTTTTTT.

In this sample, this clone turned up a few times. The chain carries TRBV4-3 and TRBJ2-1, with D possibly being TRBD2 (5 bases). Germline assignment: CDR1 LGHNA and CDR2 YSLEER. This CDR3 spans 14 amino acids. The V gene lost 2 bases and the J gene lost 8 bases, with 13 bases spanning the gap. The CDR3, as DNA: TGCGCCAGCAGCCAACGGACTGCCCCCCATGAGCAGTTCTTC. This sequence encodes CASSQRTAPHEQFF.

This chain connects TRBV7-9 to TRBJ2-3, with D tentatively TRBD2 (5 bases). V was clipped by 2 bases and J by 2 bases, with 8 bases between them. Germline lookup yields CDR1 SEHNR and CDR2 FQNEAQ (reference sequence). This CDR3 comprises 14 residues. CDR3 region: CASSLNLATDTQYF. CDR3 nucleotides: TGTGCCAGCAGCTTAAATCTAGCCACAGATACGCAGTATTTT.

The rearrangement joins TRBV7-9 to TRBJ1-5; tentative D call: TRBD1 (6 bases). The V end was cut by 4 bases, the J end by 4 bases, with 11 bases between. The CDR3 contains 14 residues. The V gene's germline CDR1 is SEHNR and CDR2 FQNEAQ (reference sequence). CDR3 DNA sequence: TGTGCCAGCAGCTCCGTTCAGGGGAATCAGCCCCAGCATTTT. As protein: CASSSVQGNQPQHF.